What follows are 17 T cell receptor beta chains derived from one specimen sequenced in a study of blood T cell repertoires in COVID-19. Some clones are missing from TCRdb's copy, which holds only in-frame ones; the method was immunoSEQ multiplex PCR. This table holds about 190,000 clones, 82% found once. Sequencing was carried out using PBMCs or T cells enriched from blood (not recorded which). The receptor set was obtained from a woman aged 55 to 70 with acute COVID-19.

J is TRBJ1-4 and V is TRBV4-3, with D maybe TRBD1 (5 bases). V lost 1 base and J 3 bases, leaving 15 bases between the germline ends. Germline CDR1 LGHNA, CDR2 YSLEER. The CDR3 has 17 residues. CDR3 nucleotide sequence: TGCGCCAGCAGCCAAGGGGCAGGGAACCGAGCTAATGAAAAACTGTTTTTT. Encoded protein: CASSQGAGNRANEKLFF.

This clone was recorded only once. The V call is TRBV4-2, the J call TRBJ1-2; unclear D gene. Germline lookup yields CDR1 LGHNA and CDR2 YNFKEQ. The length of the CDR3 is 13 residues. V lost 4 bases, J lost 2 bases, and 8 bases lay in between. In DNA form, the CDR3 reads TGTGCCAGCAGCCCGACGGGGAACTATGGCTACACCTTC. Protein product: CASSPTGNYGYTF.

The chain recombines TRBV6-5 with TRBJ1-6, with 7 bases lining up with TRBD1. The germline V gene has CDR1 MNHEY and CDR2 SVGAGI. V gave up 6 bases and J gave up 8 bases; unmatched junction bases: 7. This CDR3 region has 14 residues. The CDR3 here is CASSMGQSYSPLHF. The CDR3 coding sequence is TGTGCCAGCAGCATGGGACAGTCCTATTCACCCCTCCACTTT.

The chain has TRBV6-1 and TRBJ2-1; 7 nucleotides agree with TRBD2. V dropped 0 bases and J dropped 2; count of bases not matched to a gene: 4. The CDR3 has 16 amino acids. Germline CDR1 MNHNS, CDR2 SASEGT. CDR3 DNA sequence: TGTGCCAGCAGTGAAGCCGCACTAGCGCCCTACAATGAGCAGTTCTTC. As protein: CASSEAALAPYNEQFF.

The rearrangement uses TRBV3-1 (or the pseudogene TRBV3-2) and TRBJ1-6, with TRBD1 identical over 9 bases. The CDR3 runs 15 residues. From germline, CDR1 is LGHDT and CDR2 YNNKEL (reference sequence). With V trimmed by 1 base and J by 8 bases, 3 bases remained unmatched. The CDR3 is CASSQVGTGYSPLHF. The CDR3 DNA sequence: TGTGCCAGCAGCCAAGTGGGGACAGGGTATTCACCCCTCCACTTT.

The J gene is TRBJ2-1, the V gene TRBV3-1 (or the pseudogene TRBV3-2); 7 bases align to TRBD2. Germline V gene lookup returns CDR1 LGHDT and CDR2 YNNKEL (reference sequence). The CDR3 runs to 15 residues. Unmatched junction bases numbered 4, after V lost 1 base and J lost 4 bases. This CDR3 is CASSQGGGPYNEQFF. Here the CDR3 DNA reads TGTGCCAGCAGCCAAGGGGGGGGACCTTACAATGAGCAGTTCTTC.

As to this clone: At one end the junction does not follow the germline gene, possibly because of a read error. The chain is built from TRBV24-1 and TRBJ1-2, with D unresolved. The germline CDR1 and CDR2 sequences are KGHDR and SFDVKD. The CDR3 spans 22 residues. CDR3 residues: CASSAPPRGPIITPSRDYGYTF. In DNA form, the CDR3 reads TGTGCCTCCAGTGCTCCCCCACGAGGGCCTATCATAACCCCCTCGAGGGACTATGGCTACACCTTC.

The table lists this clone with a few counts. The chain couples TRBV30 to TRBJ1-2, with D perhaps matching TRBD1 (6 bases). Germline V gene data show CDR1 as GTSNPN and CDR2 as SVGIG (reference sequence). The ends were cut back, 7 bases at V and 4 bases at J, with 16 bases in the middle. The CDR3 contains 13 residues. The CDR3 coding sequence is TGTGCCTCAAGGGGGACCGCTAGCTATGGCTACACCTTC. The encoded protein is CASRGTASYGYTF. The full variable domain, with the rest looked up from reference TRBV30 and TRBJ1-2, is SQTIHQWPATLVQPVGSPLSLECTVEGTSNPNLYWYRQAAGRGLQLLFYSVGIGQISSEVPQNLSASRPQDRQFILSSKKLLLSDSGFYLCASRGTASYGYTFGSGTRLTVV.

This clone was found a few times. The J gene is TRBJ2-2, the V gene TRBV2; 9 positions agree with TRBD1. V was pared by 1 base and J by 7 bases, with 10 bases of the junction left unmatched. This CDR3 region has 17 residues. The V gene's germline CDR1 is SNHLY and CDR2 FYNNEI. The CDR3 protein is CASSEDRNRGLGGELFF. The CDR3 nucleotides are TGTGCCAGCAGTGAAGACCGTAACAGGGGGCTCGGCGGGGAGCTGTTTTTT.

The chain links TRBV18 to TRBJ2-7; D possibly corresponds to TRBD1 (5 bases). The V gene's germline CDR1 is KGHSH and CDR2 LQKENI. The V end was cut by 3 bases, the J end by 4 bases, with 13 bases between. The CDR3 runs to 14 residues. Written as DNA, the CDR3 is TGTGCCAGCTCACCTAGCCAGGGCACGTACGAGCAGTACGTC. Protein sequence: CASSPSQGTYEQYV.

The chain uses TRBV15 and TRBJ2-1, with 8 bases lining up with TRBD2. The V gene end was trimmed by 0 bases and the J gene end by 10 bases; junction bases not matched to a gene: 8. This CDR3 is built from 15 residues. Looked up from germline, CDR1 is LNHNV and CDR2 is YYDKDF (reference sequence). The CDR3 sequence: CATSRDVAGGREQFF. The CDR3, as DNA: TGTGCCACCAGCAGAGATGTTGCGGGGGGCAGGGAGCAGTTCTTC.

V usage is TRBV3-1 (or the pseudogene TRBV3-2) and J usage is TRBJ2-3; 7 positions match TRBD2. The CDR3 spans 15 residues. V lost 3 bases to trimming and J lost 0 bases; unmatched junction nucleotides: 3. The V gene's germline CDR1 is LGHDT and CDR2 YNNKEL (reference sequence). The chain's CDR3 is CASSQRGSSTDTQYF. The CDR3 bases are TGTGCCAGCAGCCAGCGGGGGTCGAGCACAGATACGCAGTATTTT.

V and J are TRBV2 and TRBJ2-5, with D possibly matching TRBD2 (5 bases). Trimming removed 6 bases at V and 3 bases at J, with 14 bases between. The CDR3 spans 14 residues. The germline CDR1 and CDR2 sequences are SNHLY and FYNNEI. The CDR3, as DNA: TGTGCCAGCAGCTCCGGACTGACCAAAGAGACCCAGTACTTC. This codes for CASSSGLTKETQYF. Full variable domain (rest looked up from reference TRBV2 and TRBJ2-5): EPEVTQTPSHQVTQMGQEVILRCVPISNHLYFYWYRQILGQKVEFLVSFYNNEISEKSEIFDDQFSVERPDGSNFTLKIRSTKLEDSAMYFCASSSGLTKETQYFGPGTRLLVL.

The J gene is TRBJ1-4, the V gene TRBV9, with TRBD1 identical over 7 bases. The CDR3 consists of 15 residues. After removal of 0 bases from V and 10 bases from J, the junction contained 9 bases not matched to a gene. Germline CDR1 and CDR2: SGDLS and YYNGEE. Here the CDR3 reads CASSVATGTAGKLFF. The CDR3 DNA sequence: TGTGCCAGCAGCGTAGCTACGGGGACAGCCGGAAAACTGTTTTTT.

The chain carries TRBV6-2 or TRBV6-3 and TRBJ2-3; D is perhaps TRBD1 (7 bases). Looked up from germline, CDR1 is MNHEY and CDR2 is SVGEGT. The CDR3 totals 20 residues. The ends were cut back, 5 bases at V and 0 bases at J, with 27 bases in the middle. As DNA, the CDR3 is TGTGCCAGCAGTGGAGGGACAGTATACCACCTTTACGTTAGCACAGATACGCAGTATTTT. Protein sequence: CASSGGTVYHLYVSTDTQYF.

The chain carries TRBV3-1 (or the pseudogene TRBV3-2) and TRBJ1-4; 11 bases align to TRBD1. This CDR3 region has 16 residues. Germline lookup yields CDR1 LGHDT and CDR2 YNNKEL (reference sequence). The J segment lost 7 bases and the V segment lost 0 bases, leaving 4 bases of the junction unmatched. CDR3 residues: CASSQERTGGGEKLFF. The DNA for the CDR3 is TGTGCCAGCAGCCAAGAACGGACAGGGGGCGGTGAAAAACTGTTTTTT.

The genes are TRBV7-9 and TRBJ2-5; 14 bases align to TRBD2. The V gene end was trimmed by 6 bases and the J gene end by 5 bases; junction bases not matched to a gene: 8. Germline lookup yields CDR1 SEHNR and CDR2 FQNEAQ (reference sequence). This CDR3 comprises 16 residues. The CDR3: CASRLTSGRAEETQYF. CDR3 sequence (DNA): TGTGCCAGCAGGCTGACTAGCGGGAGGGCCGAGGAGACCCAGTACTTC. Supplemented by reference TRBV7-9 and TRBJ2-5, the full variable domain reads DTGVSQNPRHKITKRGQNVTFRCDPISEHNRLYWYRQTLGQGPEFLTYFQNEAQLEKSRLLSDRFSAERPKGSFSTLEIQRTEQGDSAMYLCASRLTSGRAEETQYFGPGTRLLVL.